Given below is one T cell receptor beta chain in context. These data are taken from a study of control samples from healthy donors and cancer patients. V lost 4 bases, J lost 5 bases, and 12 bases lay in between. Germline CDR1 is MNHEY and CDR2 is SVGAGI. The CDR3 contains 15 residues. Sequencing was performed with immunoSEQ multiplex PCR; in TCRdb, only in-frame clones are kept and a portion is missing. The table has 60,000 to 75,000 clones, roughly 85% seen once; the top ten hold nearly 5.5%. The sequenced material came from blood. This clonotype was sampled from a man between 40 and 49 years old in good health. The chain combines TRBV6-5 with TRBJ1-6, with D possibly being TRBD1 (5 bases). CDR3 amino acids: CASSLGPGNNSPLHF. DNA of the CDR3: TGTGCCAGCAGTTTGGGGCCAGGGAATAATTCACCCCTCCACTTT.